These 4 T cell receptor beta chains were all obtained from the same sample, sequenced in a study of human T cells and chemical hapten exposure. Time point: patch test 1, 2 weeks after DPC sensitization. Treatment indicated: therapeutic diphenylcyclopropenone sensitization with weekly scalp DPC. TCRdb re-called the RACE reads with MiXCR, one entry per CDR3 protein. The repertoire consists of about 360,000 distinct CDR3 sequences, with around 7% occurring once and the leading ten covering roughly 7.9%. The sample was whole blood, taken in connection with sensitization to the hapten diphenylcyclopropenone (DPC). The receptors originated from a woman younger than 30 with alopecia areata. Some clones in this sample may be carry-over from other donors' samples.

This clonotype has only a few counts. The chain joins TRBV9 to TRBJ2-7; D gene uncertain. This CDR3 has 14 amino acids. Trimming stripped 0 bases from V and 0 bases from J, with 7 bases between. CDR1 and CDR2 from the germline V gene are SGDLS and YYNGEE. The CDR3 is CASSVADPSYEQYF. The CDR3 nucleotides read TGTGCCAGCAGCGTAGCAGACCCCTCCTACGAGCAGTACTTC.

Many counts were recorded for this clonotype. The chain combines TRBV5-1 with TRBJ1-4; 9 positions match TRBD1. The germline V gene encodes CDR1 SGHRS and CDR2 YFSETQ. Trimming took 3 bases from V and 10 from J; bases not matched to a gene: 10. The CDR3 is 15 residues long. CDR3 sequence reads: CASSSSEGQGGKLFF. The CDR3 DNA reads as TGCGCCAGCAGCTCCTCAGAGGGACAGGGAGGAAAACTGTTTTTT.

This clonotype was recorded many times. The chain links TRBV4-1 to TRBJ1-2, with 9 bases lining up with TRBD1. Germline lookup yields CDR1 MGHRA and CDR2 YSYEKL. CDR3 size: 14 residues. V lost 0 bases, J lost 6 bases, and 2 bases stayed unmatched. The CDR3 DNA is TGCGCCAGCAGCCAAGATTGGACAGGGGATGGCTACACCTTC. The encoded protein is CASSQDWTGDGYTF.

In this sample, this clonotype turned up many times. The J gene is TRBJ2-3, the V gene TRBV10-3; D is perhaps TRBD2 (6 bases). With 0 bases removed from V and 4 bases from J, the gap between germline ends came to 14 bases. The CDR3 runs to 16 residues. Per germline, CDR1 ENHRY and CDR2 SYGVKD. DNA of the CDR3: TGTGCCATCAGTGAGTCTCGGAGGGCCATCGCAGATACGCAGTATTTT. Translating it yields CAISESRRAIADTQYF.